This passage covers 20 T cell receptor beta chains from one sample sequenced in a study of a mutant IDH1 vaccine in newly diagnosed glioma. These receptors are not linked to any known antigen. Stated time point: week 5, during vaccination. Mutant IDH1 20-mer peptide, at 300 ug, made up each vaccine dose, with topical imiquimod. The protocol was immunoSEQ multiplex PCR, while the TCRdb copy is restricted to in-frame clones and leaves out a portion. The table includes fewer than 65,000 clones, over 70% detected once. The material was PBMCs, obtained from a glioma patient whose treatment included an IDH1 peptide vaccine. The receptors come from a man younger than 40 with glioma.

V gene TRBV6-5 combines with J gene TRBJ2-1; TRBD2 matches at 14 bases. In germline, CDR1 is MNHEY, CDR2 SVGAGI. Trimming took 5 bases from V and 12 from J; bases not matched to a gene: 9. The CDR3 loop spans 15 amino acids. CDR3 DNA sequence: TGTGCCAGCAGTGCGACTAGCGGGGGGGCTTGGAGGCAGTTCTTC. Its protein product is CASSATSGGAWRQFF.

The CDR3 is CASSQAGRSDTQYF. In nucleotides, the CDR3 is TGTGCCAGCAGCCAAGCGGGTCGGTCAGATACGCAGTATTTT. The rearrangement uses TRBV14 and TRBJ2-3; D is undetermined. The CDR3 runs 14 residues. CDR1 is SGHDN and CDR2 is FVKESK in the germline V gene. V lost 1 base and J 4 bases, leaving 9 bases between the germline ends.

In DNA, the CDR3 is TGTGCCACCAGCAGATTCGGGGGCAAAATCGGGGAGCTGTTTTTT. Translated: CATSRFGGKIGELFF. The chain has TRBV15 and TRBJ2-2, with D tentatively TRBD1 or TRBD2 (6 bases each). Germline V gives CDR1 LNHNV, CDR2 YYDKDF (reference sequence). CDR3 length: 15 amino acids. Trimming shortened V by 2 bases and J by 7 bases, and 14 bases separated the two germline ends.

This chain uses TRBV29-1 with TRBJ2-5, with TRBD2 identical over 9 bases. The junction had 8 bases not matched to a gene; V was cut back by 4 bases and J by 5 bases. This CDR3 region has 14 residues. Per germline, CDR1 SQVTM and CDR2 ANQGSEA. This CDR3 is CSVVGGGAFETQYF. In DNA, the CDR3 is TGCAGCGTTGTGGGCGGGGGGGCCTTTGAGACCCAGTACTTC.

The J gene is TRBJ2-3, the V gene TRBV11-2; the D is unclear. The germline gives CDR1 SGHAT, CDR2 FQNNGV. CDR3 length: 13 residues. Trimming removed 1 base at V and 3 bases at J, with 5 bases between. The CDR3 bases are TGTGCCAGCAGCTTAGGTTGGACAGATACGCAGTATTTT. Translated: CASSLGWTDTQYF.

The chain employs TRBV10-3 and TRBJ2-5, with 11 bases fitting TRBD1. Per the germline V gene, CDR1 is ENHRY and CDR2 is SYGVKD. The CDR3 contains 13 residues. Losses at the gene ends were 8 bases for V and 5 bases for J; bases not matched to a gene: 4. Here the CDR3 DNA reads TGTGCCATCGGACGGGACAGGGGGGAGACCCAGTACTTC. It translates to CAIGRDRGETQYF.

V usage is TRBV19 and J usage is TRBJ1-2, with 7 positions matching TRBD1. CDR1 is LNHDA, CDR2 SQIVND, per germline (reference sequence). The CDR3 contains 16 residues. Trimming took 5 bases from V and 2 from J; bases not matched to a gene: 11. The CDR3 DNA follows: TGTGCCAGTAGTCTGACCCGGACAGGAGGAAACTATGGCTACACCTTC. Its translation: CASSLTRTGGNYGYTF.

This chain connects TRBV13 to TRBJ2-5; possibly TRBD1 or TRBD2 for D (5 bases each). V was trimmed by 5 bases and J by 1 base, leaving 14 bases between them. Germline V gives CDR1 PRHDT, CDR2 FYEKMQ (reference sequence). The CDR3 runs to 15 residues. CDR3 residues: CASSQKSGGQETQYF. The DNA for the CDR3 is TGTGCCAGCAGCCAGAAATCTGGGGGCCAAGAGACCCAGTACTTC.

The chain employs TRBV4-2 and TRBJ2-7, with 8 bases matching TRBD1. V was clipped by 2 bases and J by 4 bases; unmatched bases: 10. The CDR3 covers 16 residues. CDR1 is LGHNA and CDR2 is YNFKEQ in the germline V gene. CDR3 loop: CASSQFPGTGAYEQYF. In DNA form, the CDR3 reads TGTGCCAGCAGCCAATTCCCCGGGACAGGAGCTTACGAGCAGTACTTC.

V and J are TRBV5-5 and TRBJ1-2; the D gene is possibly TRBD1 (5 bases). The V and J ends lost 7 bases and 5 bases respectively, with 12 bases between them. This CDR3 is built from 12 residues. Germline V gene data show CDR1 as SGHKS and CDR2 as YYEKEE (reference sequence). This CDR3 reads CASSWGIYGYTF. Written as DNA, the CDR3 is TGTGCCAGCTCGTGGGGGATATATGGCTACACCTTC.

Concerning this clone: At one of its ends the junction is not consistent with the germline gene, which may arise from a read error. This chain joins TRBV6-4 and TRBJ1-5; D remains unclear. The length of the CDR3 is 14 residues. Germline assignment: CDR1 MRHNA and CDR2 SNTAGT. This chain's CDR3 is CASSDPTDASAPTF. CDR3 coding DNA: TGTGCCAGCAGTGACCCTACGGATGCATCAGCCCCAACATTT.

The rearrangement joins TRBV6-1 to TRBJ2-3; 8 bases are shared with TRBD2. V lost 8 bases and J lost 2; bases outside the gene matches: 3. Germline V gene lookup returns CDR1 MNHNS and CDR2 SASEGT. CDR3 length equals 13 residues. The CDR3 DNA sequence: TGTGCCAGCTCCGGGAGGGTCACAGATACGCAGTATTTT. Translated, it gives CASSGRVTDTQYF.

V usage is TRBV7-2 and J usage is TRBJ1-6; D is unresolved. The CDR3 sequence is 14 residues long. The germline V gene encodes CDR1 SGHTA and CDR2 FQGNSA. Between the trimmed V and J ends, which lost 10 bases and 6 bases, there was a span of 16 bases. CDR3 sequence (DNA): TGTGCCATTAATCGGGGAGTGGTTAATTCACCCCTCCACTTT. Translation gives CAINRGVVNSPLHF. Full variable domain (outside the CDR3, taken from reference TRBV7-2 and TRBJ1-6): GAGVSQSPSNKVTEKGKDVELRCDPISGHTALYWYRQSLGQGLEFLIYFQGNSAPDKSGLPSDRFSAERTGGSVSTLTIQRTQQEDSAVYLCAINRGVVNSPLHFGNGTRLTVT.

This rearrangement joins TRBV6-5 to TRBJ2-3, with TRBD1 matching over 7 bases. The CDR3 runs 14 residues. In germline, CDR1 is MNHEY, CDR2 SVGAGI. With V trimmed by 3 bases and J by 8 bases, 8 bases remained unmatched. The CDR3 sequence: CASSYLRQGGTQYF. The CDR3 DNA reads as TGTGCCAGCAGTTATCTGAGACAGGGCGGTACGCAGTATTTT.

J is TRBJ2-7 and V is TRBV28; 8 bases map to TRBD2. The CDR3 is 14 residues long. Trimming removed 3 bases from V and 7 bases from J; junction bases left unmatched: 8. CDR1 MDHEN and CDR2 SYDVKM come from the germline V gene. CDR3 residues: CASSLVRGGGEQYF. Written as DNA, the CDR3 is TGTGCCAGCAGTTTGGTTAGAGGCGGGGGGGAGCAGTACTTC.

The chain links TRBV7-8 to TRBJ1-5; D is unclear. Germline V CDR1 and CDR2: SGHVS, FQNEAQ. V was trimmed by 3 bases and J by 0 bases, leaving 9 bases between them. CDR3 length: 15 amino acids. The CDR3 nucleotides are TGTGCCAGCAGCTTTGTCGCTTATAGCAATCAGCCCCAGCATTTT. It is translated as CASSFVAYSNQPQHF.

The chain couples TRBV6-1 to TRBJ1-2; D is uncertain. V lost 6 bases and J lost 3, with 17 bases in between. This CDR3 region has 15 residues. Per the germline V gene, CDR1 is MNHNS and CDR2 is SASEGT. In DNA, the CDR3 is TGTGCCAGCAGATACCCCGGGGATTTCGACTATGGCTACACCTTC. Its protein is CASRYPGDFDYGYTF.

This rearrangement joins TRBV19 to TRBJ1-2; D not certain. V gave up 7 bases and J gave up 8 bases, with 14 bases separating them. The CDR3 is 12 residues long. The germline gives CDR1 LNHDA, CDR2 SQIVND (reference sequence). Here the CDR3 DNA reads TGTGCCAGTAAAGGACTTTATGAGGGCTACACCTTC. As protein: CASKGLYEGYTF.

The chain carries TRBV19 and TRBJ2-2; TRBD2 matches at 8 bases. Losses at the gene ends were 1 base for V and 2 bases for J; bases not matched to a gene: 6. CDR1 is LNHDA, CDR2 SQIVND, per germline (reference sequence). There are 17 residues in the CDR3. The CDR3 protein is CASSIVRSGGNTGELFF. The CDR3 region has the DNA TGTGCCAGTAGTATAGTCCGAAGCGGGGGAAACACCGGGGAGCTGTTTTTT.

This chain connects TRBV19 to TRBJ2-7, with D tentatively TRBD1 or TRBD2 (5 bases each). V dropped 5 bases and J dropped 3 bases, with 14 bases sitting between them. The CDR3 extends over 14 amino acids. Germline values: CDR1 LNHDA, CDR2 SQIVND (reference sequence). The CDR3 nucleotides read TGTGCCAGTAGTTGGGGGATGGGATTCTACGAGCAGTACTTC. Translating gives CASSWGMGFYEQYF.